This T cell receptor (beta chain) was identified in a study of regulatory T cells in long-lasting Graves disease. Stated time point: newly diagnosed GD, antithyroid drugs for less than 3 months. After RNA was extracted from PBMCs, the TCR library was made from it. Arm-PCR of CDR3 regions and iRepertoire HTBI primers were used to build TCR beta libraries. TCRdb itself ran the multiplex PCR reads through MiXCR, one entry per CDR3 protein. The data show 420,000 or so distinct CDR3 sequences, around 15% seen once. The table lists this clonotype with a few counts. The same sample was also used in a study of T cells in Graves' hyperthyroidism and ophthalmopathy. As that study records: Patients were excluded because of uncontrolled infection, other autoimmune disease, pregnancy or lactation. Clinical symptoms, serum thyroxine and TRAb, thyroid ultrasound and orbital computed tomography together formed the diagnostic basis. First-round RT-PCR with HTBI primers amplified the TCR CDR3 region.

This TCR was recovered from a woman in her late teens or twenties with Graves disease. Here the sequenced sample was peripheral blood mononuclear cells (PBMCs), taken at new diagnosis, from a patient treated with antithyroid drugs.

The CDR3 here is CASSFAGQETQYF. In nucleotides, the CDR3 is TGTGCCAGCAGTTTCGCGGGTCAAGAGACCCAGTACTTC. The genes are TRBV27 and TRBJ2-5, with a tentative D call TRBD2 (5 bases). The CDR3 covers 13 residues. V was clipped by 3 bases and J by 2 bases, with 7 bases between them. CDR1 and CDR2 from the germline V gene are MNHEY and SMNVEV (reference sequence).